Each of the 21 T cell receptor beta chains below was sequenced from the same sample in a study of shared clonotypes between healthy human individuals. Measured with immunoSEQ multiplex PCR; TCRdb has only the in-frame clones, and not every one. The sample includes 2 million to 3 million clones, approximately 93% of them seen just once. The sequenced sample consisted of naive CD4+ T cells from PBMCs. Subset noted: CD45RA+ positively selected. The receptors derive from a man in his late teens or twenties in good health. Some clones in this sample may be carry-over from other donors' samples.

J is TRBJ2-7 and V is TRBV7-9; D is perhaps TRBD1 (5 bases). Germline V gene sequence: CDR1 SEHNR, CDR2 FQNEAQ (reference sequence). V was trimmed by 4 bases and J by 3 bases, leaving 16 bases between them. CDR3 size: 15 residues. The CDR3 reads CASSSPPAGYYEQYF. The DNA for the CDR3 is TGTGCCAGCAGCTCCCCCCCGGCAGGGTACTACGAGCAGTACTTC. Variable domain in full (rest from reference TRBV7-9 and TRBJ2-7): DTGVSQNPRHKITKRGQNVTFRCDPISEHNRLYWYRQTLGQGPEFLTYFQNEAQLEKSRLLSDRFSAERPKGSFSTLEIQRTEQGDSAMYLCASSSPPAGYYEQYFGPGTRLTVT.

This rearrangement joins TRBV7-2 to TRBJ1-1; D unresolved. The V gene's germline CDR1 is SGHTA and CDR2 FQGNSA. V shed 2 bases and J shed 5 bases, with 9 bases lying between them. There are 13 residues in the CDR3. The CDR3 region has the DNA TGTGCCAGCAGCTTACTCCGGGCGACTGAAGCTTTCTTT. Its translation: CASSLLRATEAFF.

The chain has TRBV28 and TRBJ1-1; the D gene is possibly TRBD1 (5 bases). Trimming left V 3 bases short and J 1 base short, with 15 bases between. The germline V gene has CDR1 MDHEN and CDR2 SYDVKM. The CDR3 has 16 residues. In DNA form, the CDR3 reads TGTGCCAGCAGTTTTCATCCCCGGACACCGAACACTGAAGCTTTCTTT. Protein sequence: CASSFHPRTPNTEAFF.

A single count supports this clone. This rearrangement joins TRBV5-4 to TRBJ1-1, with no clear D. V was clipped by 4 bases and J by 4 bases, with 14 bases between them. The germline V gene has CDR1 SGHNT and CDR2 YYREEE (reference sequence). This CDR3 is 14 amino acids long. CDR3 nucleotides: TGTGCCAGCAGCCCCGAACAGTCCGTCACTGAAGCTTTCTTT. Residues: CASSPEQSVTEAFF.

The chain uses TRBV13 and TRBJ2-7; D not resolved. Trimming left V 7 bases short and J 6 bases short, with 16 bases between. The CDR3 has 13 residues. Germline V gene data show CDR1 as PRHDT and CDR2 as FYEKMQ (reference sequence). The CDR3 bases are TGTGCCAGCACATCCACGCCCGGGTTCGAGCAGTACTTC. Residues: CASTSTPGFEQYF.

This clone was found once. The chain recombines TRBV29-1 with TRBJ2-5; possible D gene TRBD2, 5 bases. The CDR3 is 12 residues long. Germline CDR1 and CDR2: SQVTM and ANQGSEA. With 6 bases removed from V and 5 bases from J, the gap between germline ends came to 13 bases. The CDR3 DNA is TGCAGCGTCCTGGTACCGGGGGAGACCCAGTACTTC. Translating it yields CSVLVPGETQYF.

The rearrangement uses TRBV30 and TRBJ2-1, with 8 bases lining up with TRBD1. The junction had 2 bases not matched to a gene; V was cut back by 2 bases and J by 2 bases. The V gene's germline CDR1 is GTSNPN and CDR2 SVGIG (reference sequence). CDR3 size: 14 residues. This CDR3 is CAWSPGGAYNEQFF. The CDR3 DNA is TGTGCCTGGAGTCCAGGGGGCGCCTACAATGAGCAGTTCTTC.

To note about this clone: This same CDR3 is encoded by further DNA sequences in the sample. The CDR3 DNA reads as TGTGCCAGCAGTTACCGGCGGAACTACAATGAGCAGTTCTTC. It translates to CASSYRRNYNEQFF. The rearrangement joins TRBV6-5 to TRBJ2-1, with unresolved D. Trimming pared 2 bases from V and 3 bases from J, leaving 8 bases between. The CDR3 runs 14 residues. Germline V gives CDR1 MNHEY, CDR2 SVGAGI.

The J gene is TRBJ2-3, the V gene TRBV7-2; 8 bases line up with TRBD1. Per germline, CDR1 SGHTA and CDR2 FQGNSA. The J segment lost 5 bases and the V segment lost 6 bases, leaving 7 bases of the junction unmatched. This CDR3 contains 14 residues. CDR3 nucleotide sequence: TGTGCCAGCAGAACTACAGGGGGAAAAGATACGCAGTATTTT. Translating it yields CASRTTGGKDTQYF.

CDR3 coding DNA: TGTGCCAGCTCACCTCAGGGGGCCCCACAAGAGACCCAGTACTTC. Amino acids: CASSPQGAPQETQYF. The chain recombines TRBV18 with TRBJ2-5, with 8 bases matching TRBD1. The CDR3 covers 15 residues. Germline values: CDR1 KGHSH, CDR2 LQKENI. V lost 3 bases, J lost 2 bases, and 5 bases stayed unmatched.

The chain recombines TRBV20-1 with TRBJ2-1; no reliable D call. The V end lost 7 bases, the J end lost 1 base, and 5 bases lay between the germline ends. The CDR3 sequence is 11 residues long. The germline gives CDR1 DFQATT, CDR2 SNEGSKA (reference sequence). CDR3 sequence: CSGTSYNEQFF. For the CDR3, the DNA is TGCAGTGGTACTTCCTACAATGAGCAGTTCTTC.

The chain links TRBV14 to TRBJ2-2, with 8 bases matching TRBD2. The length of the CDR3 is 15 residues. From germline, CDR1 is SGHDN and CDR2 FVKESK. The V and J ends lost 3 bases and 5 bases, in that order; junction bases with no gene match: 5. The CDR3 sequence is CASSHRVAGTGELFF. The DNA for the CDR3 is TGTGCCAGCAGCCACAGGGTAGCGGGGACCGGGGAGCTGTTTTTT.

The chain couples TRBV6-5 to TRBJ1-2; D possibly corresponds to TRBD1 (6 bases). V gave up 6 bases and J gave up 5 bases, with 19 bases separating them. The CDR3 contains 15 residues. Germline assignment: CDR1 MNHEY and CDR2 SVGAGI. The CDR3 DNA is TGTGCCAGCAGCAAATCGGGGACACTCCTTTATGGCTACACCTTC. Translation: CASSKSGTLLYGYTF.

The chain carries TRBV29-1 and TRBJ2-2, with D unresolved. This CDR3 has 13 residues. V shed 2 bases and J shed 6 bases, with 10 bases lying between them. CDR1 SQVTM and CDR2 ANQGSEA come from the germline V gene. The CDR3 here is CSVERILPGELFF. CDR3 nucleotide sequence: TGCAGCGTTGAACGGATCCTCCCCGGGGAGCTGTTTTTT.

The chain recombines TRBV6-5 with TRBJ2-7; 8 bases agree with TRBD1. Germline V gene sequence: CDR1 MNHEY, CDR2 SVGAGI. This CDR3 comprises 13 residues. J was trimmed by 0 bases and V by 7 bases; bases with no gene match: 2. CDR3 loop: CASTGTGSYEQYF. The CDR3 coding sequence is TGTGCCAGCACTGGGACAGGCTCCTACGAGCAGTACTTC.

CDR3 DNA: TGTGCCAGCAGCCCGAGGACAGGGGCGCTGTACCAAGAGACCCAGTACTTC. It codes for CASSPRTGALYQETQYF. The rearrangement links TRBV13 to TRBJ2-5; the match to TRBD1 covers 9 bases. Trimming at V came to 5 bases and at J to 0 bases, leaving 10 bases not matched to a gene. This CDR3 region has 17 residues. Germline assignment: CDR1 PRHDT and CDR2 FYEKMQ (reference sequence).

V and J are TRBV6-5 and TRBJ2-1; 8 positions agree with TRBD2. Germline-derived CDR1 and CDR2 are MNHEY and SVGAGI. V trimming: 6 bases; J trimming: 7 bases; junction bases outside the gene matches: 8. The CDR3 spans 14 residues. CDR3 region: CASSGWAGGNEQFF. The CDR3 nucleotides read TGTGCCAGCAGCGGTTGGGCGGGAGGAAATGAGCAGTTCTTC.

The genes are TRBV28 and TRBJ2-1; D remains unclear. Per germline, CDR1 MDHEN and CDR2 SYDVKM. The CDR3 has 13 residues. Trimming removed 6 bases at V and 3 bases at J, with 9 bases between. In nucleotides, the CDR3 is TGTGCCAGCAGGTTGGATCTCTACAATGAGCAGTTCTTC. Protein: CASRLDLYNEQFF.

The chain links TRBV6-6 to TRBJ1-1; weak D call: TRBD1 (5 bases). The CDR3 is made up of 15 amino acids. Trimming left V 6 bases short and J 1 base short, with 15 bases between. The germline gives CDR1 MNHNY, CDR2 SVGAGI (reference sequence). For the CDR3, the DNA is TGTGCCAGCAGCCTCGACCCGGACAAGAACACTGAAGCTTTCTTT. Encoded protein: CASSLDPDKNTEAFF.

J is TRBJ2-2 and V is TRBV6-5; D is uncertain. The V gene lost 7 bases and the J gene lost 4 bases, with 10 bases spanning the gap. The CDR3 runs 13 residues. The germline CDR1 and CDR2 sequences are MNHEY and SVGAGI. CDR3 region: CASILLGTGELFF. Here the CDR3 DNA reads TGTGCCAGCATCCTTTTAGGCACCGGGGAGCTGTTTTTT.

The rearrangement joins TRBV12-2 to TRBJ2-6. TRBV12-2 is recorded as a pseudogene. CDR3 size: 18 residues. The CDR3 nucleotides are TGTGCAAGTCGCACCTACGGGACCACACAAAGTCGGGCCAACGTCCTGACTTTC. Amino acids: CASRTYGTTQSRANVLTF.